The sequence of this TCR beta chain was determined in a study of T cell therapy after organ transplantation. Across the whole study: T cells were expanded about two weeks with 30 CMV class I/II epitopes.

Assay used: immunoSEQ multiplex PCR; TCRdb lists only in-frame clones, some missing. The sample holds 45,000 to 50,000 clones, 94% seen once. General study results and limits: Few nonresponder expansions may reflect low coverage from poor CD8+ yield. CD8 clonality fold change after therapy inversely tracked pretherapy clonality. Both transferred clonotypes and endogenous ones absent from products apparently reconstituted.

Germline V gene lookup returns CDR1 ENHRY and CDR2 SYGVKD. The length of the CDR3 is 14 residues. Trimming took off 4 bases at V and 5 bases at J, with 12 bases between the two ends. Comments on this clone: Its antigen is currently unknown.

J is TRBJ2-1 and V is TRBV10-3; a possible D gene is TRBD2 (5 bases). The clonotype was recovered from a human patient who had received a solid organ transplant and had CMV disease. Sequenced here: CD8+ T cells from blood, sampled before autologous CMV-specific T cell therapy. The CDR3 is CAISGRGSDNEQFF. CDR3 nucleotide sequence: TGTGCCATCAGTGGTAGAGGGTCGGACAATGAGCAGTTCTTC.